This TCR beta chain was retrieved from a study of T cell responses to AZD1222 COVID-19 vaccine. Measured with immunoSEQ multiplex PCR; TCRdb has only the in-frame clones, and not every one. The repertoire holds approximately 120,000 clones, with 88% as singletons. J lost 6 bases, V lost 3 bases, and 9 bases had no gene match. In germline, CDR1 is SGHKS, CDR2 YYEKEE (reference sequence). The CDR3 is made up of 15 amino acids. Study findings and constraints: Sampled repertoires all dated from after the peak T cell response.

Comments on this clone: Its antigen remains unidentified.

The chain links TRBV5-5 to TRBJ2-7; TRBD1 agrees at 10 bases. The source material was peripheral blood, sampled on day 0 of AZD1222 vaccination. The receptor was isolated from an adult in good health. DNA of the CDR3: TGTGCCAGCAGCTGGTCCGGGACAGGGGCCCTCGAGCAGTACTTC. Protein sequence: CASSWSGTGALEQYF.